What follows are 27 T cell receptor beta chains derived from one specimen sequenced in a study of T cells after yellow fever vaccination. MiXCR was run by TCRdb on the 5' RACE reads, yielding one entry per CDR3 protein. The sample has about 350,000 distinct CDR3 sequences, around a tenth seen once. Sequenced here: PBMCs, sampled on the day of the first yellow fever vaccination. The receptors shown here come from a man aged 18 to 30 who received the YFV17D yellow fever vaccine.

This clonotype was observed a handful of times. This sequence joins TRBV11-2 and TRBJ2-2, with D hard to call. Trimming shortened V by 3 bases and J by 7 bases, and 6 bases separated the two germline ends. Germline V gene sequence: CDR1 SGHAT, CDR2 FQNNGV. This CDR3 has 12 amino acids. As DNA, the CDR3 is TGTGCCAGCAGCTTTTATCACGGGGAGCTGTTTTTT. Protein: CASSFYHGELFF.

This chain uses TRBV12-5 with TRBJ2-2; possible D gene TRBD2, 5 bases. This CDR3 is 13 amino acids long. CDR1 is LGHNT and CDR2 is FRNRAP in the germline V gene. V shed 4 bases and J shed 4 bases, with 7 bases lying between them. CDR3 sequence (DNA): TGTGCTAGTGGTTCCGGGGTCACCGGGGAGCTGTTTTTT. Translating gives CASGSGVTGELFF.

This clonotype was recorded a few times. The chain links TRBV20-1 to TRBJ2-3, with 13 nucleotides matching TRBD2. CDR1 is DFQATT, CDR2 SNEGSKA, per germline (reference sequence). The CDR3 contains 16 residues. Trimming cost V 2 bases and J 4 bases; bases outside gene matches: 6. The DNA for the CDR3 is TGCAGTGCTAGATCCCCGACTAGCGGGGGGCCAGATACGCAGTATTTT. Translating it yields CSARSPTSGGPDTQYF.

J is TRBJ2-7 and V is TRBV4-2; D gene ambiguous. V shed 3 bases and J shed 4 bases, with 19 bases lying between them. Germline V lookup: CDR1 LGHNA, CDR2 YNFKEQ. The CDR3 consists of 16 residues. The CDR3 region is CASSQNLGSETYEQYF. For the CDR3, the DNA is TGTGCCAGCAGCCAGAACCTGGGCAGTGAGACTTACGAGCAGTACTTC.

This clonotype showed up many times. The gene calls are TRBV6-6 and TRBJ1-5; D gene unclear. The V gene's germline CDR1 is MNHNY and CDR2 SVGAGI (reference sequence). Trimming shortened V by 8 bases and J by 3 bases, and 8 bases separated the two germline ends. The CDR3 spans 12 residues. CDR3 nucleotides: TGTGCCAGCGAGCAGTTCAATCAGCCCCAGCATTTT. This encodes CASEQFNQPQHF.

This rearrangement joins TRBV7-2 to TRBJ1-1; TRBD1 matches at 7 bases. Trimming at V came to 2 bases and at J to 4 bases, leaving 13 bases not matched to a gene. Germline loops: CDR1 SGHTA, CDR2 FQGNSA. The CDR3 contains 17 residues. The CDR3 nucleotides read TGTGCCAGCAGCTTAAAAGTCTCAGGGGGGACTGGCACTGAAGCTTTCTTT. Protein product: CASSLKVSGGTGTEAFF.

In this sample, this clonotype turned up many times. The rearrangement links TRBV12-3 or TRBV12-4 to TRBJ1-5; TRBD1 matches 7 bases. The CDR3 runs 13 residues. Losses at the gene ends were 5 bases for V and 4 bases for J; bases not matched to a gene: 2. In nucleotides, the CDR3 is TGTGCCAGCAGTGCACAGGGGAATCAGCCCCAGCATTTT. Translated, it gives CASSAQGNQPQHF.

The sample holds many counts of this clonotype. The chain has TRBV4-2 and TRBJ2-3, with a tentative D call TRBD2 (8 bases). The CDR3 sequence is 16 residues long. Germline-derived CDR1 and CDR2 are LGHNA and YNFKEQ. V was shortened by 4 bases and J by 5 bases, with 19 bases between the two germline ends. The CDR3, as DNA: TGTGCCAGCAGCCGACGAGGGGGCGGGGGGTTAGATACGCAGTATTTT. Translating it yields CASSRRGGGGLDTQYF.

The chain combines TRBV6-5 with TRBJ1-4; D is unresolved. The V end was cut by 0 bases, the J end by 8 bases, with 13 bases between. The CDR3 has 15 residues. Germline CDR1 MNHEY, CDR2 SVGAGI. Here the CDR3 reads CASSYSWEVGEKLFF. The CDR3 DNA sequence: TGTGCCAGCAGTTACTCTTGGGAGGTTGGAGAAAAACTGTTTTTT.

This clonotype has a handful of counts. V gene TRBV6-1 combines with J gene TRBJ1-6; no clear D. The CDR3 covers 14 residues. V gave up 10 bases and J gave up 0 bases, with 10 bases separating them. Germline V gene sequence: CDR1 MNHNS, CDR2 SASEGT. The CDR3 loop reads CATTGLSYNSPLHF. CDR3 sequence (DNA): TGTGCCACTACTGGACTCTCCTATAATTCACCCCTCCACTTT.

At least ten counts were recorded for this clonotype. The chain carries TRBV4-1 and TRBJ1-1, with 7 nucleotides matching TRBD1. Germline V gene lookup returns CDR1 MGHRA and CDR2 YSYEKL. Trimming cost V 5 bases and J 0 bases; bases outside gene matches: 6. The CDR3 spans 15 residues. In DNA, the CDR3 is TGCGCCAGCAGCTTGGGACAGACAATGAACACTGAAGCTTTCTTT. Translation: CASSLGQTMNTEAFF.

There are a few counts of this clonotype. This sequence joins TRBV3-1 and TRBJ2-1; D gene ambiguous. The CDR3 runs to 13 residues. Germline CDR1 LGHDT, CDR2 YNNKEL (reference sequence). V was shortened by 4 bases and J by 7 bases, with 11 bases between the two germline ends. For the CDR3, the DNA is TGTGCCAGCAGCCCTATCGGCTGGAATGAGCAGTTCTTC. This sequence encodes CASSPIGWNEQFF.

The chain joins TRBV6-1 to TRBJ2-3; 7 bases match TRBD1. V gave up 5 bases and J gave up 4 bases; unmatched junction bases: 12. The CDR3 is 16 residues long. Germline CDR1 reads MNHNS; CDR2 reads SASEGT. The CDR3 spells CASSPTEGARADTQYF. The CDR3 DNA sequence: TGTGCCAGCAGTCCCACAGAGGGGGCGCGGGCAGATACGCAGTATTTT.

The V call is TRBV18, the J call TRBJ2-1; weak D call: TRBD2 (5 bases). CDR3 length: 13 residues. CDR1 and CDR2 from the germline V gene are KGHSH and LQKENI. V lost 4 bases and J 10 bases, leaving 14 bases between the germline ends. In DNA form, the CDR3 reads TGTGCCAGCTCACGGGCGGACTCAAGGGAGCAGTTCTTC. It specifies CASSRADSREQFF.

The chain carries TRBV27 and TRBJ1-1; D possibly corresponds to TRBD1 (6 bases). The V and J ends lost 2 bases and 5 bases respectively, with 21 bases between them. The length of the CDR3 is 17 residues. Per germline, CDR1 MNHEY and CDR2 SMNVEV (reference sequence). The CDR3 bases are TGTGCCAGCAGTTTAGTCTACCACCAGGGGTTTGGAACTGAAGCTTTCTTT. Its protein product is CASSLVYHQGFGTEAFF.

This clonotype occurred many times. The chain recombines TRBV18 with TRBJ2-2; D remains ambiguous. V was trimmed by 2 bases and J by 6 bases, leaving 10 bases between them. Germline CDR1 KGHSH, CDR2 LQKENI. The CDR3 runs 14 residues. The CDR3 DNA follows: TGTGCCAGCTCACCAGGGATGTTCCCCGGGGAGCTGTTTTTT. Protein: CASSPGMFPGELFF.

This clonotype has at least ten counts. V and J are TRBV29-1 and TRBJ1-1, with a possible D match to TRBD1 (6 bases). CDR1 and CDR2 (germline): SQVTM, ANQGSEA. This CDR3 region has 14 residues. The ends were cut back, 5 bases at V and 5 bases at J, with 18 bases in the middle. CDR3 sequence: CSVSRGGQGTEAFF. The CDR3 coding sequence is TGCAGCGTTTCGAGGGGGGGGCAAGGTACTGAAGCTTTCTTT.

About this clonotype: A much larger clone lies one base from this, so it may be a read error. The chain couples TRBV6-1 to TRBJ1-1; 7 bases are shared with TRBD1. Germline trimming cut 8 bases from V and 4 bases from J; bases unmatched to any gene: 10. The CDR3 extends over 14 amino acids. Germline values: CDR1 MNHNS, CDR2 SASEGT. Written as DNA, the CDR3 is TGTGCCAGCGAGGGGGCGGATTTGGTCACTGAAGCTTTCTTT. Its translation is CASEGADLVTEAFF.

The rearrangement links TRBV12-3 or TRBV12-4 to TRBJ1-5; a weak D match, TRBD1 (6 bases). The CDR3 has 16 amino acids. The V gene lost 4 bases and the J gene lost 2 bases, with 15 bases spanning the gap. CDR3 residues: CASSWRRGGRNQPQHF. The CDR3 coding sequence is TGTGCCAGCAGTTGGAGAAGGGGGGGTCGCAATCAGCCCCAGCATTTT.

This clonotype showed up just a few times. The V and J genes are TRBV5-1 and TRBJ1-1; no firm D call. CDR3 size: 15 residues. V was pared by 0 bases and J by 1 base, with 10 bases between. From germline, CDR1 is SGHRS and CDR2 YFSETQ. The CDR3 spells CASSLAPNENTEAFF. CDR3 in DNA: TGCGCCAGCAGCTTGGCTCCGAACGAGAACACTGAAGCTTTCTTT. The full variable domain, its missing parts supplied by reference TRBV5-1 and TRBJ1-1, is KAGVTQTPRYLIKTRGQQVTLSCSPISGHRSVSWYQQTPGQGLQFLFEYFSETQRNKGNFPGRFSGRQFSNSRSEMNVSTLELGDSALYLCASSLAPNENTEAFFGQGTRLTVV.

This clonotype turned up a few times. DNA for the CDR3: TGCAGTGCTACCTCAGGGGGGACAGAAGAGACCCAGTACTTC. Translated, it gives CSATSGGTEETQYF. The chain uses TRBV20-1 and TRBJ2-5, with D maybe TRBD1 (7 bases). The CDR3 runs to 14 residues. Trimming shortened V by 4 bases and J by 3 bases, and 15 bases separated the two germline ends. Germline CDR1 reads DFQATT; CDR2 reads SNEGSKA (reference sequence).

This clonotype has more than one count but fewer than ten. The V gene is TRBV21-1, the J gene TRBJ2-2; the DNA was not used to check the table's D call, TRBD2. TRBV21-1 is assigned pseudogene status. The CDR3 is 15 residues long. Written as DNA, the CDR3 is TGTGCCAGCAGCGCCCAGGGACTAGCGGTCGGGGAGCTGTTTTTT. The encoded protein is CASSAQGLAVGELFF.

This clonotype has a handful of counts. The V call is TRBV4-3, the J call TRBJ1-6; TRBD1 matches at 7 bases. J was trimmed by 5 bases and V by 2 bases; bases with no gene match: 3. Germline assignment: CDR1 LGHNA and CDR2 YSLEER. The CDR3 runs to 15 residues. The CDR3 spells CASSQTGANNSPLHF. The CDR3 DNA sequence: TGCGCCAGCAGCCAAACAGGGGCGAATAATTCACCCCTCCACTTT.

The chain is built from TRBV6-5 and TRBJ1-1; 8 positions agree with TRBD1. The V gene's germline CDR1 is MNHEY and CDR2 SVGAGI. The CDR3 totals 15 residues. Trimming at V came to 5 bases and at J to 4 bases, leaving 9 bases not matched to a gene. The CDR3 DNA reads as TGTGCCAGCAGTACCCGGACAGGGTCGAGCACTGAAGCTTTCTTT. As protein: CASSTRTGSSTEAFF.

The chain has TRBV2 and TRBJ2-4; TRBD1 might be the D (5 bases). Trimming left V 6 bases short and J 0 bases short, with 15 bases between. The length of the CDR3 is 16 residues. Looked up from germline, CDR1 is SNHLY and CDR2 is FYNNEI. The DNA for the CDR3 is TGTGCCAGCAGCAAAACAGGTTTTCTAGCCAAAAACATTCAGTACTTC. Translation: CASSKTGFLAKNIQYF.

The chain employs TRBV11-2 and TRBJ2-2; D is undetermined. V dropped 4 bases and J dropped 1 base, with 16 bases sitting between them. This CDR3 is 17 amino acids long. Germline V lookup: CDR1 SGHAT, CDR2 FQNNGV. This chain's CDR3 is CASSSFTVFVNTGELFF. The CDR3 DNA follows: TGTGCCAGCAGCTCCTTTACAGTATTCGTGAACACCGGGGAGCTGTTTTTT. The whole variable domain, filled in from reference TRBV11-2 and TRBJ2-2, reads EAGVAQSPRYKIIEKRQSVAFWCNPISGHATLYWYQQILGQGPKLLIQFQNNGVVDDSQLPKDRFSAERLKGVDSTLKIQPAKLEDSAVYLCASSSFTVFVNTGELFFGEGSRLTVL.

This clonotype was detected only a few times. The chain uses TRBV5-1 and TRBJ2-3; 10 nucleotides agree with TRBD1. This CDR3 region has 16 residues. Germline CDR1 reads SGHRS; CDR2 reads YFSETQ. The V and J ends lost 3 bases and 4 bases, in that order; junction bases with no gene match: 8. CDR3 bases: TGCGCCAGCAGCTCGACGGGACAGGGGAGGTCAGATACGCAGTATTTT. It specifies CASSSTGQGRSDTQYF.